Each of the 32 T cell receptor beta chains below was sequenced from the same sample in a study of cytomegalovirus exposure and HLA in healthy donors (dated by TCRdb to about 2017). Receptor amplification or capture employed the immunoSEQ multiplex PCR assay. For the multiplex PCR, a mixture combining 60 forward primers for TCR Vbeta segments and 13 reverse primers for TCR Jbeta segments was used. TCRdb took over this immuneACCESS table, retaining in-frame rearrangements with V and J assigned. Such tables are incomplete; in checked studies, under half of the missing clones stem from an unresolved V gene, and the remainder is unexplained. This sample gives fewer than 200,000 clones in total; around 75% of them show up just once. The biggest ten clones account for 1.3% to 1.5% of the sample. Sequences were obtained from PBMCs. The receptor set was obtained from a young man in good health and CMV-seronegative.

J is TRBJ2-3 and V is TRBV9, with 8 bases aligning to TRBD2. The length of the CDR3 is 14 residues. V lost 7 bases and J lost 2; bases outside the gene matches: 6. Per the germline V gene, CDR1 is SGDLS and CDR2 is YYNGEE. In nucleotides, the CDR3 is TGTGCCAGCGGAGTAGCGGGGTTCACAGATACGCAGTATTTT. Protein sequence: CASGVAGFTDTQYF.

The V gene is TRBV5-1, the J gene TRBJ2-1; no reliable D call. V gave up 0 bases and J gave up 0 bases, with 13 bases separating them. The CDR3 spans 17 residues. Germline V gene lookup returns CDR1 SGHRS and CDR2 YFSETQ. CDR3 loop: CASSLDPDSVSYNEQFF. The DNA of the CDR3 is TGCGCCAGCAGCTTGGATCCAGACTCGGTCTCCTACAATGAGCAGTTCTTC.

This clone was picked up a small number of times. No DNA is shown, since the ends of the CDR3 on it are uncertain; the CDR3 is the one TCRdb lists. The chain recombines TRBV14 with TRBJ2-7; the table calls TRBD1, which could not be checked here. Both ends counted, the CDR3 spans 14 residues. The germline V gene has CDR1 SGHDN and CDR2 FVKESK. The CDR3 spells CASSQTVGQGILNF.

The J gene is TRBJ1-2, the V gene TRBV2; 8 bases are shared with TRBD1. This CDR3 contains 17 residues. V lost 2 bases to trimming and J lost 4 bases; unmatched junction nucleotides: 12. The germline V gene encodes CDR1 SNHLY and CDR2 FYNNEI. The CDR3: CASSESLGDRSRYGYTF. CDR3 DNA: TGTGCCAGCAGTGAATCGTTGGGGGACAGGAGCCGCTATGGCTACACCTTC.

The chain uses TRBV2 and TRBJ2-1; D is perhaps TRBD2 (6 bases). Looked up from germline, CDR1 is SNHLY and CDR2 is FYNNEI. The CDR3 is 16 residues long. The ends were cut back, 6 bases at V and 0 bases at J, with 15 bases in the middle. The CDR3 coding sequence is TGTGCCAGCAGGGACCTTAGCGGAAACTCCTACAATGAGCAGTTCTTC. Encoded protein: CASRDLSGNSYNEQFF.

The rearrangement links TRBV28 to TRBJ1-5; D unclear. Germline V CDR1 and CDR2: MDHEN, SYDVKM. V dropped 2 bases and J dropped 3 bases, with 8 bases sitting between them. The CDR3 extends over 14 amino acids. The CDR3 reads CASSLGGDNQPQHF. CDR3 nucleotide sequence: TGTGCCAGCAGTTTAGGCGGGGACAATCAGCCCCAGCATTTT.

V and J are TRBV18 and TRBJ1-1; 8 bases agree with TRBD1. The junction had 5 bases not matched to a gene; V was cut back by 5 bases and J by 3 bases. The CDR3 runs to 14 residues. Germline loops: CDR1 KGHSH, CDR2 LQKENI. CDR3 nucleotides: TGTGCCAGCTCAGCTACAGGGGGGGACACTGAAGCTTTCTTT. Protein sequence: CASSATGGDTEAFF.

A few counts support this clone. The V and J genes are TRBV7-6 and TRBJ1-5; tentative D call: TRBD1 (5 bases). This CDR3 has 13 residues. Germline CDR1 SGHVS, CDR2 FNYEAQ. Trimming left V 5 bases short and J 7 bases short, with 12 bases between. CDR3 sequence reads: CASSPGGDQPQHF. The CDR3 DNA sequence: TGTGCCAGCAGCCCCGGGGGGGACCAGCCCCAGCATTTT.

This chain links TRBV11-2 with TRBJ1-5, with D unclear. CDR1 is SGHAT, CDR2 FQNNGV, per germline. Trimming shortened V by 5 bases and J by 6 bases, and 11 bases separated the two germline ends. This CDR3 comprises 13 residues. As DNA, the CDR3 is TGTGCCAGCAGCGTTAGCGGGAGTCAGCCCCAGCATTTT. Translation gives CASSVSGSQPQHF.

This sequence joins TRBV10-3 and TRBJ1-2; TRBD1 matches at 8 bases. The CDR3 is made up of 14 amino acids. CDR1 is ENHRY and CDR2 is SYGVKD in the germline V gene. Losses at the gene ends were 4 bases for V and 4 bases for J; bases not matched to a gene: 5. CDR3 amino acids: CAISGTGTGYGYTF. The CDR3 DNA reads TGTGCCATCAGTGGAACCGGGACAGGCTATGGCTACACCTTC.

The J gene is TRBJ1-1, the V gene TRBV27, with D perhaps TRBD1 (6 bases). Germline lookup yields CDR1 MNHEY and CDR2 SMNVEV (reference sequence). This CDR3 has 13 amino acids. V was trimmed by 8 bases and J by 9 bases, leaving 19 bases between them. The CDR3 here is CASSMPGARKAFF. The CDR3 DNA reads as TGTGCCAGCTCAATGCCAGGGGCGAGGAAAGCTTTCTTT.

The V and J genes are TRBV7-9 and TRBJ2-2; 9 positions match TRBD2. Germline V gene lookup returns CDR1 SEHNR and CDR2 FQNEAQ (reference sequence). After removal of 1 base from V and 5 bases from J, the junction contained 5 bases not matched to a gene. This CDR3 is built from 16 residues. CDR3 nucleotides: TGTGCCAGCAGCTTAGGTAGCGGGAGTGGTACCGGGGAGCTGTTTTTT. Amino acid sequence: CASSLGSGSGTGELFF.

J is TRBJ2-7 and V is TRBV25-1, with D possibly being TRBD2 (5 bases). Germline V gene data show CDR1 as MGHDK and CDR2 as SYGVNS. The V and J ends lost 3 bases and 1 base respectively, with 10 bases between them. The CDR3 totals 14 residues. The CDR3 here is CASSEPGSSYEQYF. The CDR3 region has the DNA TGTGCCAGCAGTGAGCCGGGGAGTTCCTACGAGCAGTACTTC.

The genes are TRBV20-1 and TRBJ2-7; D ambiguous. The CDR3 totals 11 residues. V gave up 1 base and J gave up 4 bases, with 5 bases separating them. The V gene's germline CDR1 is DFQATT and CDR2 SNEGSKA (reference sequence). The DNA for the CDR3 is TGCAGTGCTAGAGCGGTATACGAGCAGTACTTC. It encodes CSARAVYEQYF.

As concerns this clone: Different DNA sequences within this sample yield the same CDR3. The chain carries TRBV7-9 and TRBJ2-3, with 10 bases identical to TRBD2. The germline V gene has CDR1 SEHNR and CDR2 FQNEAQ (reference sequence). The CDR3 runs to 16 residues. V was clipped by 5 bases and J by 1 base; unmatched bases: 6. The CDR3 loop reads CASSPGLAGGTDTQYF. In DNA form, the CDR3 reads TGTGCCAGCAGCCCCGGCCTAGCGGGAGGCACAGATACGCAGTATTTT.

Written as DNA, the CDR3 is TGTGCCAGCAGCCCCCGACTAGCGGGGAACACCGGGGAGCTGTTTTTT. Translated: CASSPRLAGNTGELFF. This chain connects TRBV6-6 to TRBJ2-2; 10 bases are a match to TRBD2. The CDR3 sequence is 16 residues long. V was clipped by 6 bases and J by 1 base; unmatched bases: 5. The germline V gene encodes CDR1 MNHNY and CDR2 SVGAGI (reference sequence).

The chain couples TRBV27 to TRBJ2-1; no clear D gene. The CDR3 consists of 15 residues. Deletions cut 4 bases from V and 0 bases from J, with 10 bases between. From germline, CDR1 is MNHEY and CDR2 SMNVEV (reference sequence). CDR3 bases: TGTGCCAGCAGTTCTAGACCGAACTCCTACAATGAGCAGTTCTTC. Translation: CASSSRPNSYNEQFF.

In DNA form, the CDR3 reads TGCGCCAGGCCGCCGGGACTAGCAGACAATGAGCAGTTCTTC. Amino acids: CARPPGLADNEQFF. This rearrangement joins TRBV10-1 to TRBJ2-1, with 9 bases aligning to TRBD2. With V trimmed by 9 bases and J by 5 bases, 8 bases remained unmatched. Germline V lookup: CDR1 WNHNN, CDR2 SYGVQD (reference sequence). The CDR3 loop spans 14 amino acids.

This clone was found a few times. The J gene is TRBJ2-7, the V gene TRBV7-2; 12 bases map to TRBD2. The CDR3 has 19 amino acids. Losses at the gene ends were 1 base for V and 1 base for J; bases not matched to a gene: 11. Germline V gene sequence: CDR1 SGHTA, CDR2 FQGNSA. The CDR3 loop is CASSLGLGTSGRRSYEQYF. The CDR3 DNA is TGTGCCAGCAGCTTAGGCCTTGGTACTAGCGGGAGGCGGTCCTACGAGCAGTACTTC.

A single count supports this clone. The chain recombines TRBV9 with TRBJ1-5; unclear D gene. This CDR3 contains 15 residues. CDR1 is SGDLS, CDR2 YYNGEE, per germline. The ends were cut back, 0 bases at V and 2 bases at J, with 9 bases in the middle. CDR3 sequence reads: CASSVGGNGNQPQHF. CDR3 nucleotide sequence: TGTGCCAGCAGCGTAGGAGGTAACGGCAATCAGCCCCAGCATTTT.

The J gene is TRBJ1-3, the V gene TRBV7-2; the D is unclear. Trimming removed 1 base from V and 4 bases from J, with 8 bases in between. Per the germline V gene, CDR1 is SGHTA and CDR2 is FQGNSA. The CDR3 is 14 amino acids. The CDR3 region is CASSLGPGGNTIYF. The CDR3 DNA reads as TGTGCCAGCAGCTTAGGTCCAGGCGGAAACACCATATATTTT.

The chain has TRBV5-4 and TRBJ2-5; 12 nucleotides align to TRBD2. The J call may not be correct, given that the DNA end is closer to TRBJ2-7. This CDR3 contains 15 residues. Germline V gives CDR1 SGHNT, CDR2 YYREEE (reference sequence). CDR3: CASSGGTSGYYEQYF. The CDR3 DNA sequence: TGTGCCAGCAGCGGGGGGACTAGCGGGTACTACGAGCAGTACTTC.

The J gene is TRBJ2-3, the V gene TRBV7-9; tentatively, D is TRBD2 (6 bases). The CDR3 has 13 amino acids. Germline CDR1 reads SEHNR; CDR2 reads FQNEAQ (reference sequence). V lost 3 bases and J 6 bases, leaving 10 bases between the germline ends. CDR3 bases: TGTGCCAGCAGCTTTGGGGGACTTGATACGCAGTATTTT. Translation: CASSFGGLDTQYF.

The chain is built from TRBV29-1 and TRBJ2-3; 10 nucleotides agree with TRBD2. With V trimmed by 4 bases and J by 1 base, 2 bases remained unmatched. CDR1 is SQVTM and CDR2 is ANQGSEA in the germline V gene. This CDR3 is 14 amino acids long. In nucleotides, the CDR3 is TGCAGCGTTGCCGGACTAGCGGGCACAGATACGCAGTATTTT. Translating it yields CSVAGLAGTDTQYF.

With respect to this clone: Other DNA sequences in this specimen translate into the identical CDR3. This chain joins TRBV12-1 and TRBJ1-5; TRBD1, the D gene given by the table, was not confirmed from the DNA. TRBV12-1 is a pseudogene locus. The CDR3 contains 14 residues. DNA for the CDR3: TGTGCCAGCAGCATTACAGGGGAGGTCCAGCCCCAGCACTTT. Its protein is CASSITGEVQPQHF.

This chain uses TRBV7-2 with TRBJ2-1; maybe TRBD2 (6 bases). This CDR3 is 14 amino acids long. V lost 5 bases to trimming and J lost 6 bases, with 14 bases between them. The germline gives CDR1 SGHTA, CDR2 FQGNSA. The DNA for the CDR3 is TGTGCCAGCAGCCCCCCGGGGACTTTCAATGAGCAGTTCTTC. Its translation is CASSPPGTFNEQFF.

The chain uses TRBV4-3 and TRBJ1-4, with D maybe TRBD1 (5 bases). Trimming cost V 0 bases and J 7 bases, with 18 bases left between them. The CDR3 loop spans 17 amino acids. In germline, CDR1 is LGHNA, CDR2 YSLEER. CDR3 coding DNA: TGCGCCAGCAGCCAAGATAGGCGGGGCAGGGAGGGTGAAAAACTGTTTTTT. Its protein is CASSQDRRGREGEKLFF.

The V and J genes are TRBV10-3 and TRBJ2-1, with TRBD1 identical over 7 bases. The CDR3 totals 12 residues. Germline V lookup: CDR1 ENHRY, CDR2 SYGVKD. With 11 bases clipped from V and 7 bases from J, the junction kept 8 bases outside the gene matches. The CDR3 reads CASTTGENEQFF. The CDR3 DNA follows: TGTGCCTCAACAACAGGGGAAAATGAGCAGTTCTTC.

The chain is built from TRBV5-1 and TRBJ2-1; 7 positions agree with TRBD1. V shed 0 bases and J 0 bases; nucleotides not matched to a gene: 3. CDR1 and CDR2 (germline): SGHRS, YFSETQ. The CDR3 runs 16 residues. This chain's CDR3 is CASSLVGDSSYNEQFF. The CDR3 region has the DNA TGCGCCAGCAGCTTGGTGGGGGACAGCTCCTACAATGAGCAGTTCTTC.

The V gene is TRBV28, the J gene TRBJ2-1, with D unresolved. In germline, CDR1 is MDHEN, CDR2 SYDVKM. This CDR3 is built from 11 residues. Trimming removed 11 bases from V and 2 bases from J, with 7 bases in between. The CDR3: CALGPYNEQFF. The DNA for the CDR3 is TGTGCCCTTGGCCCCTACAATGAGCAGTTCTTC.

The CDR3 loop reads CASSFSGGSSYEQYF. As DNA, the CDR3 is TGTGCCAGCAGTTTTAGCGGGGGAAGCTCCTACGAGCAGTACTTC. The chain couples TRBV27 to TRBJ2-7, with 9 positions matching TRBD2. J was trimmed by 0 bases and V by 3 bases; bases with no gene match: 3. The germline V gene has CDR1 MNHEY and CDR2 SMNVEV (reference sequence). CDR3 length: 15 amino acids.

This chain uses TRBV29-1 with TRBJ2-7; TRBD2 matches at 7 bases. In germline, CDR1 is SQVTM, CDR2 ANQGSEA. V lost 7 bases and J lost 7; bases outside the gene matches: 7. CDR3 length: 11 amino acids. The CDR3 nucleotides are TGCAGCGCGCCCTTGGGGGGGGAGCAGTACTTC. Its protein is CSAPLGGEQYF.